This TCR beta chain was recorded in a study of blood T cell repertoires in COVID-19. Across the study: Sites across the United States, Italy and Spain contributed samples from acute and convalescent COVID-19. T cells, B-cell-depleted T cells, or PBMCs supplied cDNA or gDNA.

As processed by the authors: Reference gene primer amplification gave estimated nucleated cell counts. Sequencing was performed with immunoSEQ multiplex PCR; in TCRdb, only in-frame clones are kept and a portion is missing. V and J calls and clone size come straight from that table; D and trimming were deduced from the DNA. This repertoire shows about 220,000 clones, 82% found once; its top ten account for around 4.7%. The source material was peripheral blood. The TCR sequence derives from a woman in her 70s with acute or convalescent COVID-19.

CDR3 sequence reads: CASGGQAAMNTEAFF. The CDR3 coding sequence is TGTGCCAGCGGGGGACAGGCGGCTATGAACACTGAAGCTTTCTTT. The chain combines TRBV2 with TRBJ1-1; 8 bases are a match to TRBD1. The CDR3 runs to 15 residues. Germline-derived CDR1 and CDR2 are SNHLY and FYNNEI. V trimming: 8 bases; J trimming: 0 bases; junction bases outside the gene matches: 8.